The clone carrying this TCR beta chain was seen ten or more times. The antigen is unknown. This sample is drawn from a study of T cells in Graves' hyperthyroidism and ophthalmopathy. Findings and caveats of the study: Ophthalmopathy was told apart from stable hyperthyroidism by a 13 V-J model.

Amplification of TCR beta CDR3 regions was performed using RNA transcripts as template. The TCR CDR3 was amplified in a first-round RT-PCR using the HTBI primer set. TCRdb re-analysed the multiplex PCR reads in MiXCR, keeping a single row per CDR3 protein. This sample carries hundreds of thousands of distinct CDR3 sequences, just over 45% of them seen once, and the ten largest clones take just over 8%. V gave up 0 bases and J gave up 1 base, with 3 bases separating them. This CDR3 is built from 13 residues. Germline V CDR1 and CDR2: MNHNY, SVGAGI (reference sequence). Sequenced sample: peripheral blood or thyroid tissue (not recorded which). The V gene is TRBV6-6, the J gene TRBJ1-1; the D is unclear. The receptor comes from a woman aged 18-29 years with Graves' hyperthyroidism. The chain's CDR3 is CASSYSKNTEAFF. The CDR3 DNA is TGTGCCAGCAGTTACTCTAAGAACACTGAAGCTTTCTTT.